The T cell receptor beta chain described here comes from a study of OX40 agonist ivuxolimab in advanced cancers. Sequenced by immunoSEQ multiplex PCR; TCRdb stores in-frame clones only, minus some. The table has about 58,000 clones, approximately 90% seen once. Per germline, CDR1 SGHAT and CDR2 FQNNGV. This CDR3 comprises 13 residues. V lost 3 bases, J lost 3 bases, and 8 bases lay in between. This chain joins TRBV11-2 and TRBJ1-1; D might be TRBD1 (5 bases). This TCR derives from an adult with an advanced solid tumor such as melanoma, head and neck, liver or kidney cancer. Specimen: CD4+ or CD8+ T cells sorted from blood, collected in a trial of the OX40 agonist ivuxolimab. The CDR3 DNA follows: TGTGCCAGCAGCTTCCTCAGGGACACTGAAGCTTTCTTT. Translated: CASSFLRDTEAFF.